This T cell receptor beta chain was captured by sequencing in a study of T-cell memory formation after mild COVID-19. About the research overall: For the most part, TCR clusters were specific to one donor.

Points from the study as a whole: Clones from the second wave (peaking day 37) had unconfirmed SARS-CoV-2 specificity. CD4+ contracting clones lay mainly in CM and EM, CD8+ ones in EMRA.

This clonotype was observed a few times. The target antigen is unknown. The V gene's germline CDR1 is DFQATT and CDR2 SNEGSKA (reference sequence). The CDR3 is made up of 16 amino acids. V shed 3 bases, J shed 6 bases, and the junction held 10 bases outside the gene matches. TCRdb itself ran the 5' RACE reads through MiXCR, one entry per CDR3 protein. The sample shows about 360,000 distinct CDR3 sequences, about 15% of them seen only once. The sequenced material came from PBMCs or a T cell subset sorted from them (not recorded which). The chain couples TRBV20-1 to TRBJ2-2; 10 bases match TRBD1. This TCR derives from a man between 18 and 29 years old who had mild COVID-19 (a few samples of this study predate the infection). Cell type and time point are not known. The CDR3 region has the DNA TGCAGTGCTAGTATCGGCGAGACAGGGGGCTCCGGGGAGCTGTTTTTT. This sequence encodes CSASIGETGGSGELFF.